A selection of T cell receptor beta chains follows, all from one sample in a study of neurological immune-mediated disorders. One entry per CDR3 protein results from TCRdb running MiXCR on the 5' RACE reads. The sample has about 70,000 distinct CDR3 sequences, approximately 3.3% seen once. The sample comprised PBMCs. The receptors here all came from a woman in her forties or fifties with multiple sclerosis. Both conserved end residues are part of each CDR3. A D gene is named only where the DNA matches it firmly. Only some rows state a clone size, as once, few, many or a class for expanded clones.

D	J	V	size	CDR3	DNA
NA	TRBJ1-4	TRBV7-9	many	CASSLTDEKLFF	TGTGCCAGCAGCTTGACGGATGAAAAACTGTTTTTT
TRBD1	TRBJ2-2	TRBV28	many	CASSRQGAGELFF	TGTGCCAGCAGTCGACAGGGGGCCGGGGAGCTGTTTTTT
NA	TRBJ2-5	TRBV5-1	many	CASSLQGETQYF	TGCGCCAGCAGCTTGCAAGGGGAGACCCAGTACTTC
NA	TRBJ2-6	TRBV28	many	CASSFSVGVTNVLTF	TGTGCCAGCAGTTTCTCGGTAGGGGTTACCAACGTCCTGACTTTC
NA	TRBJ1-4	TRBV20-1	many	CSARVPPRWEKLFF	TGCAGTGCTAGGGTTCCCCCGCGATGGGAAAAACTGTTTTTT
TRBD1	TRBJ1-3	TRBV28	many	CASSLGTDSGNTIYF	TGTGCCAGCAGTTTGGGGACAGACTCTGGAAACACCATATATTTT
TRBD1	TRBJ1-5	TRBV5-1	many	CASSWTGMDQPQHF	TGCGCCAGCAGCTGGACAGGGATGGATCAGCCCCAGCATTTT
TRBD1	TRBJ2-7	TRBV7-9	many	CASSLAGQGYEQYF	TGTGCCAGCAGCTTGGCGGGACAGGGCTACGAGCAGTACTTC
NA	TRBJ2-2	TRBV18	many	CASSQGAGELFF	TGTGCCAGCTCACAGGGAGCCGGGGAGCTGTTTTTT
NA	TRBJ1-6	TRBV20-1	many	CSASGGAYNSPLHF	TGCAGTGCTAGCGGGGGCGCCTATAATTCACCCCTCCACTTT
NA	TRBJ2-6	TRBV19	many	CASDSGRISSGANVLTF	TGTGCCAGCGACTCAGGGAGAATTAGCTCTGGGGCCAACGTCCTGACTTTC
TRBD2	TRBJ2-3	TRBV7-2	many	CASSLDGGAADTQYF	TGTGCCAGCAGCTTAGACGGGGGGGCCGCAGATACGCAGTATTTT
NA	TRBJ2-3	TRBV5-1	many	CASLPGGGTDTQYF	TGCGCCAGCCTCCCAGGCGGGGGCACAGATACGCAGTATTTT
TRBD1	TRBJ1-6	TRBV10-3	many	CASRSGTGESPLHF	TGTGCCAGCAGGAGCGGGACAGGGGAATCACCCCTCCACTTT
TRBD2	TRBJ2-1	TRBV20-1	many	CSARFTSGGSYNEQFF	TGCAGTGCTAGATTCACTAGCGGGGGGTCCTACAATGAGCAGTTCTTC
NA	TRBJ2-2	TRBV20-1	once	CSARDLLEPRSTGELFF	TGCAGTGCTAGAGATCTTCTAGAGCCGCGGAGCACCGGGGAGCTGTTTTTT
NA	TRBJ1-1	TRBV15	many	CATSSGPRTEAFF	TGTGCCACCAGCTCTGGGCCGCGCACTGAAGCTTTCTTT
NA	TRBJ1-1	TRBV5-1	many	CASSFARGEAFF	TGCGCCAGCAGCTTTGCCAGGGGTGAAGCTTTCTTT
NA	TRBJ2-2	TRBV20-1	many	CSARVAWVNTGELFF	TGCAGTGCTAGAGTGGCATGGGTAAACACCGGGGAGCTGTTTTTT
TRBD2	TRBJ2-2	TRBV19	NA	CASTPLAGFGELFF	TGTGCCAGTACACCACTAGCGGGATTCGGGGAGCTGTTTTTT
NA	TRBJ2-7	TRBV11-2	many	CASSPVTGRSYEQYF	TGTGCCAGCAGCCCCGTTACGGGACGCAGCTACGAGCAGTACTTC
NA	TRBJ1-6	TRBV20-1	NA	CSAGGPVGSTLNF	TGCAGTGCTGGCGGCCCGGTCGGTTCAACCCTCAACTTT
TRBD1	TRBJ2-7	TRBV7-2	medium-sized	CASSWTGNGEQYF	TGTGCCAGCAGCTGGACAGGGAATGGGGAGCAGTACTTC
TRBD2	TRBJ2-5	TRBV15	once	CATSSRGGRETQYF	TGTGCCACCAGTTCCCGGGGGGGCAGGGAGACCCAGTACTTC
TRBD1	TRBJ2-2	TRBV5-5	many	CASSSTERGRNTGELFF	TGTGCCAGCAGCTCAACGGAAAGGGGGCGGAACACCGGGGAGCTGTTTTTT
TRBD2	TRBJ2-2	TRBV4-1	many	CASSQDSSGIPPGELFF	TGCGCCAGCAGCCAAGATTCTAGCGGGATTCCCCCCGGGGAGCTGTTTTTT
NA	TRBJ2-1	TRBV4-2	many	CASSPLPGFDYNEQFF	TGTGCCAGCAGCCCCTTACCCGGGTTTGACTACAATGAGCAGTTCTTC
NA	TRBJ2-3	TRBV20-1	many	CSASNPWTDTDTQYF	TGCAGTGCTAGCAATCCCTGGACTGACACAGATACGCAGTATTTT
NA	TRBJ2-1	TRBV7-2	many	CASSFVIGTNEQFF	TGTGCCAGCAGCTTCGTGATAGGTACGAATGAGCAGTTCTTC
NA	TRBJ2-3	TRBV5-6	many	CASSLDFSTDTQYF	TGTGCCAGCAGCTTGGACTTTAGCACAGATACGCAGTATTTT
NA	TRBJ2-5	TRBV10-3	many	CAIGAGETQYF	TGTGCCATCGGAGCGGGAGAGACCCAGTACTTC
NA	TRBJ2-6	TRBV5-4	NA	CRRRAGANVLTF	TGTCGGAGGAGGGCTGGGGCCAACGTCCTGACTTTC
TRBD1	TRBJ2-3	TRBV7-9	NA	CASSLSGGLSDTQYF	TGTGCCAGCAGCTTATCAGGGGGCCTTTCAGATACGCAGTATTTT
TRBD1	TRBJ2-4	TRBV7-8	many	CASSLDRATAKNIQYF	TGTGCCAGCAGCTTGGACAGGGCCACTGCCAAAAACATTCAGTACTTC
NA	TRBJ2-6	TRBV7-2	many	CASSLRRWSGANVLTF	TGTGCCAGCAGCTTAAGGCGGTGGTCTGGGGCCAACGTCCTGACTTTC
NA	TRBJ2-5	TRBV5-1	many	CASMLVPGETQYF	TGCGCCAGCATGCTCGTTCCCGGGGAGACCCAGTACTTC
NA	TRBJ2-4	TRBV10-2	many	CASSSGFIQYF	TGCGCCAGCAGTTCAGGTTTCATTCAGTACTTC
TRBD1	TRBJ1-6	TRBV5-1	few	CASSLDREDSHLHF	TGCGCCAGCAGCTTAGACAGGGAAGATTCACACCTCCACTTT
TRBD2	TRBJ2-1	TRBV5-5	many	CASRGLAHSYNEQFF	TGTGCCAGCAGAGGACTAGCCCACTCCTACAATGAGCAGTTCTTC
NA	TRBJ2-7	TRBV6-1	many	CASRLRTDEQYF	TGTGCCAGCAGGCTACGGACAGACGAGCAGTACTTC
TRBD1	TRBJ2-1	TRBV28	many	CASSSPGQGGNEQFF	TGTGCCAGCAGTTCCCCCGGACAGGGAGGCAATGAGCAGTTCTTC
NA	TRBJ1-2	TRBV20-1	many	CSALNSNYGYTF	TGCAGTGCCCTCAACAGCAACTATGGCTACACCTTC
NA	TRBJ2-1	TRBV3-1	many	CASGLYNEQFF	TGTGCCAGTGGATTGTACAATGAGCAGTTCTTC
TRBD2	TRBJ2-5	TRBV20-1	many	CSARGGRGAPETQYF	TGCAGTGCTAGAGGGGGGCGGGGGGCCCCAGAGACCCAGTACTTC
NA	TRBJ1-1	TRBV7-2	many	CASSLGGRGNTEAFF	TGTGCCAGCAGCTTAGGAGGCAGGGGGAACACTGAAGCTTTCTTT
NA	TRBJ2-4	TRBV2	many	CASSSRQGREGIQYF	TGTGCCAGCAGTTCCCGGCAGGGAAGGGAAGGCATTCAGTACTTC
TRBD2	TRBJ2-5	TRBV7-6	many	CASSSVLAGGETQYF	TGTGCCAGCAGCTCCGTACTAGCCGGGGGGGAGACCCAGTACTTC
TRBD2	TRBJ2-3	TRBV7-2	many	CASRQRGSGSADTQYF	TGTGCCAGCAGGCAGAGGGGTAGCGGGTCGGCAGATACGCAGTATTTT
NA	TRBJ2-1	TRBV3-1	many	CASSQEGTSYNEQFF	TGTGCCAGCAGCCAAGAGGGGACGTCCTACAATGAGCAGTTCTTC